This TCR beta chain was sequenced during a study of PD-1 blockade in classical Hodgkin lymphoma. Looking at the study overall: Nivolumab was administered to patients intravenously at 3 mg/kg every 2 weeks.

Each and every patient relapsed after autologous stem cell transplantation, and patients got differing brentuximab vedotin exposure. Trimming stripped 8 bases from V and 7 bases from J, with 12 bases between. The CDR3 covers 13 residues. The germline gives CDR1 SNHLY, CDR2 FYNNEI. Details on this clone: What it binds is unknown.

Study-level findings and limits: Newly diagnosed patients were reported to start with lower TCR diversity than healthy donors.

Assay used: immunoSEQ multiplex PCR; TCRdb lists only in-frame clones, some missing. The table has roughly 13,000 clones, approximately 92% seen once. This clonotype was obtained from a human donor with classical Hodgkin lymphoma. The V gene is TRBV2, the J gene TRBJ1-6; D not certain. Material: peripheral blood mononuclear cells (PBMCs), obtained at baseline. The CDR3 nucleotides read TGTGCCAGCGGTGTGGGGTACAATTCACCCCTCCACTTT. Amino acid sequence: CASGVGYNSPLHF.